This T cell receptor (beta chain) stems from a study of blood T cell repertoires in COVID-19. Overall study: The United States, Italy and Spain supplied acute and convalescent COVID-19 samples. Nucleic acid was either cDNA or gDNA, and it came from T cells, B-cell-depleted T cells, or PBMCs.

CDR1 SGDLS and CDR2 YYNGEE come from the germline V gene. The CDR3 runs to 15 residues. V was clipped by 4 bases and J by 3 bases, with 14 bases between them. As handled by the study authors: From reference gene primer amplification, estimates of nucleated cell counts were derived. Sequencing was performed with immunoSEQ multiplex PCR; in TCRdb, only in-frame clones are kept and a portion is missing. V and J calls and clone size are given by that table; D and trimming were obtained from the DNA. The data show 260,000 or so clones, around 81% seen once. Sequenced input: peripheral blood. The chain uses TRBV9 and TRBJ1-3, with TRBD1 as a possible D gene (6 bases). The receptor's source is an elderly woman with COVID-19, enrolled during active disease. The CDR3 here is CASSRRGANGNTIYF. The CDR3 coding sequence is TGTGCCAGCAGCAGGCGGGGGGCTAATGGAAACACCATATATTTT. Drawing the rest from reference TRBV9 and TRBJ1-3, the complete variable domain is DSGVTQTPKHLITATGQRVTLRCSPRSGDLSVYWYQQSLDQGLQFLIQYYNGEERAKGNILERFSAQQFPDLHSELNLSSLELGDSALYFCASSRRGANGNTIYFGEGSWLTVV.